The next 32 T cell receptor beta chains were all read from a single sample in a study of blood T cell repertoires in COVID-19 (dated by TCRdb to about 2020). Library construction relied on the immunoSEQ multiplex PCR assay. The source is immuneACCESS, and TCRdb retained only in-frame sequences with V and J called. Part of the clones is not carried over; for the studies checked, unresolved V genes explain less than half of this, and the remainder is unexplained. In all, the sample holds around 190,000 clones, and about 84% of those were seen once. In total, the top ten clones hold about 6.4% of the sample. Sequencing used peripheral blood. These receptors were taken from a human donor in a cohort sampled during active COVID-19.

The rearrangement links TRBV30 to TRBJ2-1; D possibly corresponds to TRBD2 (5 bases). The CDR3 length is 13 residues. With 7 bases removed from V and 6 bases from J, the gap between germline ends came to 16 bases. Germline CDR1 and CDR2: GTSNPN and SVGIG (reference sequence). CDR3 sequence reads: CASRGQDFNEQFF. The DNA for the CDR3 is TGTGCCTCCCGCGGGCAGGATTTCAATGAGCAGTTCTTC.

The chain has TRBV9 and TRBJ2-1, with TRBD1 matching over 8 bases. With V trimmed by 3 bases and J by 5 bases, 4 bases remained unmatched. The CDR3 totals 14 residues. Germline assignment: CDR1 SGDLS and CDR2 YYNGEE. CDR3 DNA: TGTGCCAGCAGCGAGGGGGACAGGCACAATGAGCAGTTCTTC. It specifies CASSEGDRHNEQFF.

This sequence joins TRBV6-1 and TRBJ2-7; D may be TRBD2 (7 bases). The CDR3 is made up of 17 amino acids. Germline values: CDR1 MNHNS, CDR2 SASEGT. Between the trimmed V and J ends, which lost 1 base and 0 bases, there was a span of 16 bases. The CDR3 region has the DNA TGTGCCAGCAGTGAAGAACTAACGGGGGGCTACTCCTACGAGCAGTACTTC. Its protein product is CASSEELTGGYSYEQYF.

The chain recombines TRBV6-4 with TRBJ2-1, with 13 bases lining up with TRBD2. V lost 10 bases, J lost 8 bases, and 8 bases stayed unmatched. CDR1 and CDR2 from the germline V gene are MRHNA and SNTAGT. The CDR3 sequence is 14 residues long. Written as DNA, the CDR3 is TGTGCCAATTTACTAGCGGGGGGGCCTCATGAGCAGTTCTTC. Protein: CANLLAGGPHEQFF.

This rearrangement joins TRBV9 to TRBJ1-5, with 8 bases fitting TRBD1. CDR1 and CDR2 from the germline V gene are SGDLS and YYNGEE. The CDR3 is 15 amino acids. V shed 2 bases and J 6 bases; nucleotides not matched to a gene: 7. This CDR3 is CASSVTGGAGQPQHF. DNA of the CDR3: TGTGCCAGCAGCGTTACAGGGGGGGCAGGTCAGCCCCAGCATTTT.

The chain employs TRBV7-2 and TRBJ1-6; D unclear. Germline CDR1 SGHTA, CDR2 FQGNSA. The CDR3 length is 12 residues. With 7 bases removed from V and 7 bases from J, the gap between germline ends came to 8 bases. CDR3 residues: CASMPANSPLHF. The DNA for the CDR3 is TGTGCCAGCATGCCAGCGAATTCACCCCTCCACTTT.

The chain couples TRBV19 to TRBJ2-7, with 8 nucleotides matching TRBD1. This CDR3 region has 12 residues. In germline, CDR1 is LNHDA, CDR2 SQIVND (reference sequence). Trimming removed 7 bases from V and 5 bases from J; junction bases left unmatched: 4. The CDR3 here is CASMDRVHEQYF. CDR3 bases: TGTGCCAGTATGGACAGGGTCCACGAGCAGTACTTC. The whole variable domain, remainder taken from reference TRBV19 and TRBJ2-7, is DGGITQSPKYLFRKEGQNVTLSCEQNLNHDAMYWYRQDPGQGLRLIYYSQIVNDFQKGDIAEGYSVSREKKESFPLTVTSAQKNPTAFYLCASMDRVHEQYFGPGTRLTVT.

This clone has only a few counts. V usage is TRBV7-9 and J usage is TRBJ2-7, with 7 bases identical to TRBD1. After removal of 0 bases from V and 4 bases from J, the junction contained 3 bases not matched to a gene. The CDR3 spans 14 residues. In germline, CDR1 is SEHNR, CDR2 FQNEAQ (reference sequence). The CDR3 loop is CASSLAGDSYEQYF. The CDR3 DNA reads TGTGCCAGCAGCTTAGCGGGGGACAGTTACGAGCAGTACTTC.

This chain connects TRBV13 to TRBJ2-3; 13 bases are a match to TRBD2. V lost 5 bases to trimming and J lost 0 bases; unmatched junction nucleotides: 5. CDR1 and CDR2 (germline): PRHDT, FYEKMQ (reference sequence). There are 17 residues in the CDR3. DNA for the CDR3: TGTGCCAGCAGCGGGGGGACTAGCGGGGCGAGCACAGATACGCAGTATTTT. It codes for CASSGGTSGASTDTQYF.

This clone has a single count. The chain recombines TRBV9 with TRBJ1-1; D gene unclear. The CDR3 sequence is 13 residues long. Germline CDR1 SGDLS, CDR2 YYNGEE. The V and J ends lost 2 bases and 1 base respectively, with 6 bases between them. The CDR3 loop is CASSVRENTEAFF. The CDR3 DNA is TGTGCCAGCAGCGTTAGAGAGAACACTGAAGCTTTCTTT.

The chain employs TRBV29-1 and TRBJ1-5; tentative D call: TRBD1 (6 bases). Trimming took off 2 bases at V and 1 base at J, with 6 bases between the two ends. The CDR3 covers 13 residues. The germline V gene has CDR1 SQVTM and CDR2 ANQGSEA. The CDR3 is CSVETGSNQPQHF. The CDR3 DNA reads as TGCAGCGTTGAAACAGGGAGCAATCAGCCCCAGCATTTT.

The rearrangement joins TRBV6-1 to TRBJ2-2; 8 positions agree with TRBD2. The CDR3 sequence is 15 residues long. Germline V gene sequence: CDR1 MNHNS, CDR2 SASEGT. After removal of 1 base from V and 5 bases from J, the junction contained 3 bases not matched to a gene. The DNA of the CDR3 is TGTGCCAGCAGTGAAGTTTCTAGCGGGACCGGGGAGCTGTTTTTT. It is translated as CASSEVSSGTGELFF.

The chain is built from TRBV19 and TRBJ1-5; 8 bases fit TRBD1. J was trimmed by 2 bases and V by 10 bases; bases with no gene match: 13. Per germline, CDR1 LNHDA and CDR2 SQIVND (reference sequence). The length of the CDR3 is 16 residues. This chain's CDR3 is CANCDRGKACNQPQHF. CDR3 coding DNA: TGTGCCAACTGTGACAGGGGAAAGGCTTGCAATCAGCCCCAGCATTTT.

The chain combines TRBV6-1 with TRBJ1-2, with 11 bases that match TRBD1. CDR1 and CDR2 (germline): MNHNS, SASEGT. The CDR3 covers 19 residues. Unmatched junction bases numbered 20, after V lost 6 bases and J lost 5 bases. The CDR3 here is CASREKWVPGQGAWYGYTF. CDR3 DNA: TGTGCCAGCAGGGAAAAATGGGTTCCCGGACAGGGGGCTTGGTATGGCTACACCTTC.

CDR3 region: CASTQGATEAFF. CDR3 sequence (DNA): TGCGCCAGCACTCAGGGGGCCACTGAAGCTTTCTTT. V usage is TRBV10-2 and J usage is TRBJ1-1; 8 positions match TRBD1. Germline CDR1 and CDR2: WSHSY and SAAADI. The V and J ends lost 7 bases and 4 bases, in that order; junction bases with no gene match: 2. This CDR3 spans 12 amino acids.

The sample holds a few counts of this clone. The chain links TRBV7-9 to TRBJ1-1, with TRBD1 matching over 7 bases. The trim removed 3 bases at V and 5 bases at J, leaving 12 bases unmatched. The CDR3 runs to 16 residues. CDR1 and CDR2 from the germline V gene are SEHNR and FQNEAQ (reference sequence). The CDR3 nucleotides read TGTGCCAGCAGCTTTGGACAGGTTCAGGGGGTGACTGAAGCTTTCTTT. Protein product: CASSFGQVQGVTEAFF.

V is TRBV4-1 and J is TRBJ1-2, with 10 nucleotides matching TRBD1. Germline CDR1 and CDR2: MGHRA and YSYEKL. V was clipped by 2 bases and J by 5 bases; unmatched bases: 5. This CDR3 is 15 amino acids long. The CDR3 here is CASSQPTGGRYGYTF. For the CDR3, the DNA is TGCGCCAGCAGCCAACCGACAGGGGGCAGGTATGGCTACACCTTC.

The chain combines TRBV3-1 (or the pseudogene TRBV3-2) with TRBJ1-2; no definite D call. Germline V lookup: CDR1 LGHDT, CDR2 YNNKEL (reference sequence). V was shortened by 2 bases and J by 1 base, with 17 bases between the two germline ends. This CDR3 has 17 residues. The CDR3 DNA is TGTGCCAGCAGCCAACGAAACGGATGGGCCGATAACTATGGCTACACCTTC. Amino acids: CASSQRNGWADNYGYTF.

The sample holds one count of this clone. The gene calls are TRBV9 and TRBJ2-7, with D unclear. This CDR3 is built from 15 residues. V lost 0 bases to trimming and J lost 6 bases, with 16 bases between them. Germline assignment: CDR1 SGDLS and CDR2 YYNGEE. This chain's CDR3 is CASSVGLHDLGEQYF. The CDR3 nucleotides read TGTGCCAGCAGCGTAGGACTCCATGATCTGGGCGAGCAGTACTTC.

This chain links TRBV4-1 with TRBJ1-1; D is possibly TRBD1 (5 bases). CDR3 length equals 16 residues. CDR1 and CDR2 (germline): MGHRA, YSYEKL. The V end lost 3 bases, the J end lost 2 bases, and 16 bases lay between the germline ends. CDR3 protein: CASSHQLFGGNTEAFF. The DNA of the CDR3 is TGCGCCAGCAGCCACCAACTTTTCGGGGGAAACACTGAAGCTTTCTTT.

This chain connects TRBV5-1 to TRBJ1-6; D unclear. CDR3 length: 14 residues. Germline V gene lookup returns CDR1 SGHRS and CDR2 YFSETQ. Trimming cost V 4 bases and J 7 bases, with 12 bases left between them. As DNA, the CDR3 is TGCGCCAGCAGCCTTCGGGGTTCAAATTCACCCCTCCACTTT. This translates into CASSLRGSNSPLHF. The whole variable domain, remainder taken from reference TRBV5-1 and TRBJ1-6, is KAGVTQTPRYLIKTRGQQVTLSCSPISGHRSVSWYQQTPGQGLQFLFEYFSETQRNKGNFPGRFSGRQFSNSRSEMNVSTLELGDSALYLCASSLRGSNSPLHFGNGTRLTVT.

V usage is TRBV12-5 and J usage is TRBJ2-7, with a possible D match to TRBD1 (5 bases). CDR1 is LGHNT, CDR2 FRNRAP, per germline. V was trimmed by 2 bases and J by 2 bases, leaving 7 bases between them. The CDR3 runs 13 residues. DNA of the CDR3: TGTGCTAGTGGTTTGCAGGGTGCCTACGAGCAGTACTTC. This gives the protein CASGLQGAYEQYF.

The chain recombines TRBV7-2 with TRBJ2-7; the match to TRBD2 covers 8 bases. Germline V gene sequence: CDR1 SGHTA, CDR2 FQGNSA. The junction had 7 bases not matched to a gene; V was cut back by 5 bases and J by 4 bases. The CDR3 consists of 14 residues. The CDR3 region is CASSAPGGTYEQYF. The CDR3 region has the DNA TGTGCCAGCAGCGCCCCGGGGGGGACTTACGAGCAGTACTTC.

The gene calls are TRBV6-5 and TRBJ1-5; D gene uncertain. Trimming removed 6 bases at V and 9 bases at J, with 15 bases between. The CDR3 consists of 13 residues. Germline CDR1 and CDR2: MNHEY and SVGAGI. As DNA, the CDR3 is TGTGCCAGCAGGGGAGCAAGACCAGGGCCCCAGCATTTT. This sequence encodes CASRGARPGPQHF.

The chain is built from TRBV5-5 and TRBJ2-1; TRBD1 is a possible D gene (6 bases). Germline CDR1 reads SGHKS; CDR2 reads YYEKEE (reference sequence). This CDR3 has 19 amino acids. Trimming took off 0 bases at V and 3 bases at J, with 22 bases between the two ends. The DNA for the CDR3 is TGTGCCAGCAGCTTGGTTGGCGAGATACAGGGAGCCCTCTACAATGAGCAGTTCTTC. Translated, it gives CASSLVGEIQGALYNEQFF.

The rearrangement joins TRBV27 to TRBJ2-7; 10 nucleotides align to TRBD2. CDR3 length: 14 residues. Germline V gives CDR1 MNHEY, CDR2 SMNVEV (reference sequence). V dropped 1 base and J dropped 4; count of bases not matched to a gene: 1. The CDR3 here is CASSLFSGGYEQYF. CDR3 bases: TGTGCCAGCAGTTTATTTAGCGGGGGGTACGAGCAGTACTTC.

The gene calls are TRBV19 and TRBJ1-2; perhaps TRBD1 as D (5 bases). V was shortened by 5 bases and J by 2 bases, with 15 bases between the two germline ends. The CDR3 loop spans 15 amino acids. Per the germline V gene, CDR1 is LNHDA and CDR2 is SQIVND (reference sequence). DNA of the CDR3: TGTGCCAGTAGTCCCGCTCCGACAGAAAACTATGGCTACACCTTC. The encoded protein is CASSPAPTENYGYTF. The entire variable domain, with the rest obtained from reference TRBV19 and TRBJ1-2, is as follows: DGGITQSPKYLFRKEGQNVTLSCEQNLNHDAMYWYRQDPGQGLRLIYYSQIVNDFQKGDIAEGYSVSREKKESFPLTVTSAQKNPTAFYLCASSPAPTENYGYTFGSGTRLTVV.

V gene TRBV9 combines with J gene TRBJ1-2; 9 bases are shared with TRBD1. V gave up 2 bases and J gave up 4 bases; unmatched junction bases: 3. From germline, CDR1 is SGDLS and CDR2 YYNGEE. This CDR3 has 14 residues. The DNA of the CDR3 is TGTGCCAGCAGCGTTACAGGGGGCGCCTATGGCTACACCTTC. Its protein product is CASSVTGGAYGYTF.

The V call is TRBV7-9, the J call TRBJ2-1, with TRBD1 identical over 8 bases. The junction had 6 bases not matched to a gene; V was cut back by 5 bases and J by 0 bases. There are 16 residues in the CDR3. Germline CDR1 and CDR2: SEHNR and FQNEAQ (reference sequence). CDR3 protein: CASSDRQGSSYNEQFF. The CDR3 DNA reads TGTGCCAGCAGCGACCGACAGGGGAGCTCCTACAATGAGCAGTTCTTC.

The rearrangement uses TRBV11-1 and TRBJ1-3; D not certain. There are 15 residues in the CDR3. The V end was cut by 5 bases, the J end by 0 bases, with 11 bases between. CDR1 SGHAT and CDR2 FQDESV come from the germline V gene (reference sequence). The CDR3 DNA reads TGTGCCAGCAGCCTGATCGGGAACTCTGGAAACACCATATATTTT. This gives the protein CASSLIGNSGNTIYF.

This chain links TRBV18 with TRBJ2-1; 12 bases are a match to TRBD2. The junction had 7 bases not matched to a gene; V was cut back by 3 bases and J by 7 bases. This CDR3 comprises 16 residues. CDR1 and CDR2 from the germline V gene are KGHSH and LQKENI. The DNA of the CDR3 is TGTGCCAGCTCACCCCGGTCTAGCGGGGGGGTAAATGAGCAGTTCTTC. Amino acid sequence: CASSPRSSGGVNEQFF.

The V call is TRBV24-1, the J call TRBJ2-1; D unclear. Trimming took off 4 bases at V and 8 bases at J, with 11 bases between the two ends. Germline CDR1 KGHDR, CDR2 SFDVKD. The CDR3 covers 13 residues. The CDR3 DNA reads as TGTGCCACCAGTGACCCCGGTTCGGATGAGCAGTTCTTC. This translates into CATSDPGSDEQFF.